This entry features one T cell receptor beta chain sequence. Its antigen is currently not known. No base qualities exist here, and no much larger clone lies one base off it. This specimen comes from a study of blood T cell repertoires in COVID-19 (dated by TCRdb to 2018 to 2021). Study-level background: The collaborator samples originated in the United States, Italy and Spain and spanned the acute and convalescent phases of COVID-19. The material from the prospective study consisted of cDNA or gDNA derived from T cells, B-cell-depleted T cells, or PBMCs. Deeply sampled blood TCRbeta repertoires from subjects exposed to, actively infected with, or recovered from COVID-19 were included in the dataset. The repertoires were released in a freely available public database intended as a resource for research on the immune response to SARS-CoV-2. The samples were drawn from the first 160 participants of the ongoing ImmuneRACE study and from 950 to 1,500 subjects provided by 6 global collaborators. A de-identified subject ID, COVID-19 status, age in years and sex were almost always included in the sample metadata. HLA class I and class II types, where available, came from metadata supplied by the sample provider rather than from assay-based typing. The research as a whole found: The amount of clinical and demographic metadata varied by source and participant and was provided uncurated.

From the cysteine up to the phenylalanine, the CDR3 has a length of 12 residues. The only DNA kept is the CDR3, 36 bases in frame from the first base. V sheds 7 bases and J sheds 10 bases, leaving 16 bases between their ends. The germline V gene sets CDR1 to MDHEN and CDR2 to SYDVKM. The immunoSEQ Assay, a bias-controlled multiplex PCR, was used to amplify TCRbeta CDR3 regions from genomic DNA. In the original analysis: Nucleated cell counts per sample were estimated from amplification of reference gene primers within the assay. To quantify the absolute abundance of each unique TCRbeta CDR3 rearrangement, sequence reads were collapsed and filtered. Productive Simpson clonality was computed per sample as the square root of Simpson's diversity index over productive rearrangements. Held by TCRdb, this immuneACCESS table contains in-frame sequences only and omits some clones. Under half of the omission traces to an unresolved V gene where checked; the cause of the rest is unknown. Clone size and the V and J calls come from that table; the DNA yielded D and trimming. The sample table shows about 93,000 clones, and roughly nine tenths are seen once. About 1.5% of the sample is in the top ten clones.

Collaborating institutions collected whole blood in K2EDTA tubes following their own protocols. For TCRbeta analysis, collaborators shipped samples in one of three forms: frozen whole blood, isolated PBMCs, or DNA extracted from either of those sample types. The receptor chain draws on TRBV28 and TRBJ1-1; matching of 5 bases hints at TRBD1 as the D gene. This clonotype was sampled from a human donor with active COVID-19. The donor label of this sample is uncertain. What was sequenced was peripheral blood. At the DNA level, the sequence is TGTGCCAGCACCACCGCCCGGGGGGGAGCTTTCTTT. This gives the protein CASTTARGGAFF.